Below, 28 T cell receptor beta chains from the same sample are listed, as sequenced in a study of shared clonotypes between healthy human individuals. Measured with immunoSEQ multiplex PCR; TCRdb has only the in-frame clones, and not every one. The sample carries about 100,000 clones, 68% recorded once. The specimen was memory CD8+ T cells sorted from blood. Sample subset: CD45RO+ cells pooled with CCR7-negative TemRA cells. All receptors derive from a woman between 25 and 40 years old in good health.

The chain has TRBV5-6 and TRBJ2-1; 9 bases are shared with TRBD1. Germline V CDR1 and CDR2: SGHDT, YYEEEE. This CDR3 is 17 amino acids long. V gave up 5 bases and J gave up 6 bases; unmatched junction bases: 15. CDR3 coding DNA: TGTGCCAGCAGAATTAGGAAGGGACAGGGTTTCGCCAATGAGCAGTTCTTC. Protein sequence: CASRIRKGQGFANEQFF.

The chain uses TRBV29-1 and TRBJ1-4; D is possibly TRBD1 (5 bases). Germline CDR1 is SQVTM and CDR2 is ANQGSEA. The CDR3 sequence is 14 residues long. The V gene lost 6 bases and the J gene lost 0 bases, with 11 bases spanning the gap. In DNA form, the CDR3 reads TGCAGCGTAGCTCAGGGCGCAACTAATGAAAAACTGTTTTTT. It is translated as CSVAQGATNEKLFF.

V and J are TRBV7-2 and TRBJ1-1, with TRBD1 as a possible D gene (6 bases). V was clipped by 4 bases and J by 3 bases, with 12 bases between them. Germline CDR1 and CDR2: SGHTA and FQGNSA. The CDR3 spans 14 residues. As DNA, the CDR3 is TGTGCCAGCAGCTCGGGGGGCGGATACACTGAAGCTTTCTTT. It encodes CASSSGGGYTEAFF.

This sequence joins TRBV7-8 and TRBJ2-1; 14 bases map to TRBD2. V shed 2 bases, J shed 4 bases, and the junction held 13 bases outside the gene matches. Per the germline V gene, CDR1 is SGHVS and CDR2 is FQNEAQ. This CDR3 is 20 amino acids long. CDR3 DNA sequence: TGTGCCAGCAGCTTAAGGGCCACCCAAAGACTAGCGGGAGGGTACAATGAGCAGTTCTTC. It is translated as CASSLRATQRLAGGYNEQFF.

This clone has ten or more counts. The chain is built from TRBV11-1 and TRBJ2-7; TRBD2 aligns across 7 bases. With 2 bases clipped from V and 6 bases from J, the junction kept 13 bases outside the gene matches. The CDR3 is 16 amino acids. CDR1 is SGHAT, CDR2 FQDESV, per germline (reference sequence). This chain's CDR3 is CASSLLAGVGVGEQYF. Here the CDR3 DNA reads TGTGCCAGCAGCTTACTTGCGGGAGTAGGGGTGGGCGAGCAGTACTTC.

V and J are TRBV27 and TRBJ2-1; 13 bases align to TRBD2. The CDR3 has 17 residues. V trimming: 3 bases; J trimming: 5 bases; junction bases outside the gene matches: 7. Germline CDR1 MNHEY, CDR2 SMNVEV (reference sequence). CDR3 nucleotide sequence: TGTGCCAGCAGTTTTCCCGGGACTAGCGGGATCCACAATGAGCAGTTCTTC. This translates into CASSFPGTSGIHNEQFF.

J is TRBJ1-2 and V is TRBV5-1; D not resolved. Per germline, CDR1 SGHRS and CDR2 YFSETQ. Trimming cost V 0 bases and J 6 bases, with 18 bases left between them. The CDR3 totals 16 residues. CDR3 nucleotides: TGCGCCAGCAGCTTGGGGAATACGGGAGATGGTAATGGCTACACCTTC. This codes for CASSLGNTGDGNGYTF.

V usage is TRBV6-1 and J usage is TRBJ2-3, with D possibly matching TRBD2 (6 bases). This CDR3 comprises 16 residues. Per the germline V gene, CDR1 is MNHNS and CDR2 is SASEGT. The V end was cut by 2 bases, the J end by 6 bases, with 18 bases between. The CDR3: CASSERFEGGRDTQYF. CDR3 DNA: TGTGCCAGCAGTGAACGATTTGAGGGAGGAAGGGATACGCAGTATTTT.

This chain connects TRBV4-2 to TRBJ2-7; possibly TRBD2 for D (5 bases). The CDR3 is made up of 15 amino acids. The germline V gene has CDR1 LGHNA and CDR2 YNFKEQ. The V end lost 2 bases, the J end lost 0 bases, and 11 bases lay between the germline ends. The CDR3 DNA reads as TGTGCCAGCAGCCAAAGGGAGCCCAACTCCTACGAGCAGTACTTC. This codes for CASSQREPNSYEQYF.

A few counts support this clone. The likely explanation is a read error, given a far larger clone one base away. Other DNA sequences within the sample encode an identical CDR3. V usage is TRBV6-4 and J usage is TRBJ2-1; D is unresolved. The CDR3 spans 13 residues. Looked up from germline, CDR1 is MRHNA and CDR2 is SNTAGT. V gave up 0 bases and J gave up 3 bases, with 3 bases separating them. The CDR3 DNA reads TGTGCCAGCAGTGACTCTGACTACAATGAGCAGTTCTTC. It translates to CASSDSDYNEQFF.

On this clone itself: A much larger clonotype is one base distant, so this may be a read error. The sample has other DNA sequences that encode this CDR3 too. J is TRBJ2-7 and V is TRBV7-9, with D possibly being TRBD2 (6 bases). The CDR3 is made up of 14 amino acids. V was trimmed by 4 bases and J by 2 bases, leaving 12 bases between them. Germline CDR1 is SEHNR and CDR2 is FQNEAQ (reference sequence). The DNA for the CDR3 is TGTGCCAGCAGCTCCCGGGACTTCACCTACGAGCAGTACTTC. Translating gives CASSSRDFTYEQYF.

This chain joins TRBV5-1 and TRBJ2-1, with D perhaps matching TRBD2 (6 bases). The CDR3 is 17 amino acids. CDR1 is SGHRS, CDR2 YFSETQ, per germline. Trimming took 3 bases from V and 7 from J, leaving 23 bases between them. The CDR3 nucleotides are TGCGCCAGCAGCTCCTTGTTTGGGGAGGTCTTTGGGAATGAGCAGTTCTTC. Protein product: CASSSLFGEVFGNEQFF.

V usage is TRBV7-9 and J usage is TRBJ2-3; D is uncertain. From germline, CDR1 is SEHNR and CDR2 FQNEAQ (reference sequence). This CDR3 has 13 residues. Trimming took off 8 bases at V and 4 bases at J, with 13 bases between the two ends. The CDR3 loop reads CASLGITSDTQYF. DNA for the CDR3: TGTGCCAGCTTGGGGATTACTTCAGATACGCAGTATTTT.

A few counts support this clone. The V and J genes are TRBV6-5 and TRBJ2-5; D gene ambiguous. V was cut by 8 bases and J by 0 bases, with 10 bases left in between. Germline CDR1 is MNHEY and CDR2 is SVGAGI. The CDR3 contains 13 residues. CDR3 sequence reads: CASSGVDQETQYF. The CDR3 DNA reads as TGTGCCAGCTCTGGGGTAGACCAAGAGACCCAGTACTTC.

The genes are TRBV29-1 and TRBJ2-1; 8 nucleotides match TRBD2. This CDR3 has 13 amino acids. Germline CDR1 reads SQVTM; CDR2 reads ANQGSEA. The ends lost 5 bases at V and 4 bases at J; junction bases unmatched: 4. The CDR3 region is CSVIAGTYNEQFF. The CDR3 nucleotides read TGCAGCGTTATAGCGGGGACTTACAATGAGCAGTTCTTC.

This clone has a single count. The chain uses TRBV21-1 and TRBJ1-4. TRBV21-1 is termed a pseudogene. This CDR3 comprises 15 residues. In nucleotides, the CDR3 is TGTGCCAGCAGCAAAGGGGACGGGGACGGTGAAAAACTGTTTTTT. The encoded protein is CASSKGDGDGEKLFF.

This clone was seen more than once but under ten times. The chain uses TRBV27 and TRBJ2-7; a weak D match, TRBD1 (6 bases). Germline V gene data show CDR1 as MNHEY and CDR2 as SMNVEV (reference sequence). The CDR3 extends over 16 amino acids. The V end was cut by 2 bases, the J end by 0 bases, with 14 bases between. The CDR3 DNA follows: TGTGCCAGCAGTTTACTTGGGCAGGGGCCCTCCTACGAGCAGTACTTC. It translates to CASSLLGQGPSYEQYF.

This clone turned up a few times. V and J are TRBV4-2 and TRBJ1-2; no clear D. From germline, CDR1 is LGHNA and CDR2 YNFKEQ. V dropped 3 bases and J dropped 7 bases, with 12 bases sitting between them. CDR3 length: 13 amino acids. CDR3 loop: CASSQIGSSGYTF. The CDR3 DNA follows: TGTGCCAGCAGCCAGATAGGGTCGTCTGGCTACACCTTC.

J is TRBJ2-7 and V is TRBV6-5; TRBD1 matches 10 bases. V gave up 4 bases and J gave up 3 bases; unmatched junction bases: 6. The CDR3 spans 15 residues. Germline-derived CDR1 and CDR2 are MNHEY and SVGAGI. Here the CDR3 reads CASSSIRDRGYEQYF. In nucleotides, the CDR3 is TGTGCCAGCAGTTCCATACGGGACAGGGGCTACGAGCAGTACTTC.

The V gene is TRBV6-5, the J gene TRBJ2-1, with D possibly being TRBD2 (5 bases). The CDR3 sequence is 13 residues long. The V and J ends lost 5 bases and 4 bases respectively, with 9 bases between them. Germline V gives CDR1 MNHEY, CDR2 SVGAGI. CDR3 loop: CASSDSEYNEQFF. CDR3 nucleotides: TGTGCCAGCAGTGATAGCGAGTACAATGAGCAGTTCTTC.

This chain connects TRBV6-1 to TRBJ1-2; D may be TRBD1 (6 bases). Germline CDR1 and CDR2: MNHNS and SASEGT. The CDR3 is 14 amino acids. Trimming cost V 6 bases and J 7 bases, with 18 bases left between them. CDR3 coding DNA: TGTGCCAGCAGCGCCACAGGGCCCGGCGGTGGCTACACCTTC. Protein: CASSATGPGGGYTF.

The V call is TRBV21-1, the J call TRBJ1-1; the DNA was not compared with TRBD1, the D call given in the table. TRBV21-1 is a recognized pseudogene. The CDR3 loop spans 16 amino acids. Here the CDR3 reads CASSQGSFLLNTEAFF. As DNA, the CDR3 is TGTGCCAGCAGCCAAGGCAGTTTCCTGCTGAACACTGAAGCTTTCTTT.

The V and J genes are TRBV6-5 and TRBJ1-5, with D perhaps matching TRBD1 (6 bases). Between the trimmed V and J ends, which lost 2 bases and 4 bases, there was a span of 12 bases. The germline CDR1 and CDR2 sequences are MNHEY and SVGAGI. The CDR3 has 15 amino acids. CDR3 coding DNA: TGTGCCAGCAGTTACGGGGCAGGGGTGAATCAGCCCCAGCATTTT. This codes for CASSYGAGVNQPQHF.

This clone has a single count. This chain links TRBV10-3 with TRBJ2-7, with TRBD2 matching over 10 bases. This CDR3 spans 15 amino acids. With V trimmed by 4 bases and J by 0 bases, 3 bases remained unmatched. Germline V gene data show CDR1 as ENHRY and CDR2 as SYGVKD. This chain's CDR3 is CAISVAGGPSYEQYF. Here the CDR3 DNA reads TGTGCCATCAGTGTAGCGGGAGGACCCTCCTACGAGCAGTACTTC.

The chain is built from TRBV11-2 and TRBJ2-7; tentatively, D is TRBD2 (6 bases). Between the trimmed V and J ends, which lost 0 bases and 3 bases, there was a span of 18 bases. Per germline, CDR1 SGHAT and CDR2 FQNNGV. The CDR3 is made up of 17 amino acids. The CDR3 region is CASSLDLLGSSDYEQYF. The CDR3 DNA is TGTGCCAGCAGCTTAGACCTCCTTGGATCTAGCGACTACGAGCAGTACTTC.

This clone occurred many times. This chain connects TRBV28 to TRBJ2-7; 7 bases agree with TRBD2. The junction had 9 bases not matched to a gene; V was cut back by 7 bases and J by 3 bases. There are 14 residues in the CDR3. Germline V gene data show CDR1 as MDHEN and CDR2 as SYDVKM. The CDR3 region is CASTRGGVGYEQYF. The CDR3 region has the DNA TGTGCCAGCACGCGGGGAGGGGTTGGCTACGAGCAGTACTTC.

In nucleotides, the CDR3 is TGTGCCTTGCAGGGTCACACTGAAGCTTTCTTT. Its protein is CALQGHTEAFF. V gene TRBV30 combines with J gene TRBJ1-1, with D maybe TRBD1 (5 bases). The CDR3 is 11 residues long. From germline, CDR1 is GTSNPN and CDR2 SVGIG (reference sequence). Trimming cost V 7 bases and J 3 bases, with 9 bases left between them.

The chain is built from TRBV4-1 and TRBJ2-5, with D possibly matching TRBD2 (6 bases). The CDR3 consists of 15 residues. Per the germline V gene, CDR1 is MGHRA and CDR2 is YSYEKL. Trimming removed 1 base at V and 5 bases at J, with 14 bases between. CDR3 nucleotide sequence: TGCGCCAGCAGCCAAGTTTGTGGGGGACTGGAGACCCAGTACTTC. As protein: CASSQVCGGLETQYF.